A single sample is the source of the 6 T cell receptor beta chains below, sequenced in a study of blood T cell repertoires in COVID-19. Profiling relied on immunoSEQ multiplex PCR, and the TCRdb table lists in-frame clones only, not all of them. The table has about 88,000 clones, more than 70% seen once. The sequenced sample was peripheral blood. These TCRs come from a woman of 80 years or more with acute or convalescent COVID-19.

The chain employs TRBV9 and TRBJ2-7, with D perhaps TRBD1 (5 bases). CDR1 SGDLS and CDR2 YYNGEE come from the germline V gene. Trimming removed 0 bases at V and 5 bases at J, with 9 bases between. CDR3 length: 13 amino acids. Written as DNA, the CDR3 is TGTGCCAGCAGCGTAGGGCCCAGGGACGAGCAGTACTTC. It translates to CASSVGPRDEQYF.

This clone has just a few counts. This rearrangement joins TRBV11-2 to TRBJ1-1; D might be TRBD1 (5 bases). Germline CDR1 is SGHAT and CDR2 is FQNNGV. The V gene lost 5 bases and the J gene lost 7 bases, with 23 bases spanning the gap. This CDR3 spans 16 amino acids. CDR3 in DNA: TGTGCCAGCAGCCCGTACAGGCGCCGCCGTTCCGATGAAGCTTTCTTT. Its protein is CASSPYRRRRSDEAFF.

The chain recombines TRBV6-2 or TRBV6-3 with TRBJ2-3, with 10 nucleotides matching TRBD2. Germline lookup yields CDR1 MNHEY and CDR2 SVGEGT. This CDR3 is 17 amino acids long. Trimming at V came to 2 bases and at J to 6 bases, leaving 11 bases not matched to a gene. Here the CDR3 reads CASSYTTGLARGDTQYF. Written as DNA, the CDR3 is TGTGCCAGCAGTTACACGACGGGACTAGCGAGGGGGGATACGCAGTATTTT.

CDR3 protein: CASSLNRGIETQYF. The CDR3 nucleotides are TGCGCCAGCAGCTTGAACAGGGGGATAGAGACCCAGTACTTC. The chain recombines TRBV5-1 with TRBJ2-5; 8 bases map to TRBD1. Looked up from germline, CDR1 is SGHRS and CDR2 is YFSETQ. The junction had 3 bases not matched to a gene; V was cut back by 1 base and J by 4 bases. This CDR3 has 14 amino acids. The variable domain in full, completed from reference TRBV5-1 and TRBJ2-5, reads KAGVTQTPRYLIKTRGQQVTLSCSPISGHRSVSWYQQTPGQGLQFLFEYFSETQRNKGNFPGRFSGRQFSNSRSEMNVSTLELGDSALYLCASSLNRGIETQYFGPGTRLLVL.

The chain is built from TRBV2 and TRBJ1-2; 9 bases line up with TRBD1. From germline, CDR1 is SNHLY and CDR2 FYNNEI. V gave up 5 bases and J gave up 0 bases; unmatched junction bases: 16. The length of the CDR3 is 19 residues. CDR3 sequence (DNA): TGTGCCAGCAGTAGACGGGACAGGGCATTCCCCTCTACTAACTATGGCTACACCTTC. It yields the protein CASSRRDRAFPSTNYGYTF.

This chain links TRBV5-1 with TRBJ2-5; D may be TRBD2 (7 bases). The CDR3 totals 15 residues. Germline values: CDR1 SGHRS, CDR2 YFSETQ. V lost 0 bases, J lost 3 bases, and 12 bases lay in between. The CDR3 reads CASSLAVGGEETQYF. DNA of the CDR3: TGCGCCAGCAGCTTGGCAGTAGGGGGGGAAGAGACCCAGTACTTC.